This record covers a single T cell receptor beta chain. Its antigen target is currently unknown. Per-base qualities were not stored, and no clone one base away is much larger. Other DNA sequences of this sample code for an identical CDR3. These data belong to a study of Ad26.COV2.S vaccination and SARS-CoV-2 variants (dated by TCRdb to 2020 to 2022). Looking at the study overall: Donors in the vaccine arm were drawn from COV1001, a phase I-IIa trial of Ad26.COV2.S in healthy adults that was multicentre, randomized, double-blind and placebo-controlled. Ad26.COV2.S was administered intramuscularly at 5 x 10^10 or 1 x 10^11 viral particles, either as a single shot or as two shots given 56 days apart. Trial participants were randomized into five groups of five, in which low-dose or high-dose Ad26.COV2.S was given once or twice, or placebo was given on both occasions. TCRbeta repertoire sequencing served as the tool for gauging how specific and how broad the SARS-CoV-2-reactive T cell receptors were following Ad26.COV2.S vaccination. Investigators remained blinded to trial group allocation during experiments and outcome assessment. A total of 32 samples were included in the TCR-sequenced set, comprising around 19 Ad26.COV2.S vaccine recipients, 5 placebo recipients and 8 SARS-CoV-2 convalescent individuals. The study at large found these results: Higher spike-specific TCR breadth was observed in Ad26.COV2.S recipients than in placebo recipients (P = 0.0014). Vaccine and placebo recipients had comparable non-spike TCR breadth, which fits with the vaccine containing only spike. After vaccination, spike-specific CD8+ and CD4+ T cell responses were reported to show substantial breadth. According to the authors, total T cell responses may have been underestimated by the TCR breadth and depth analyses. The study lacked the statistical power to compare responses across vaccine doses or regimens.

TCRbeta CDR3 regions were sequenced with the immunoSEQ Assay. After extraction, genomic DNA underwent amplification by bias-controlled multiplex PCR, followed by high-throughput sequencing. The source study handled its data this way. To quantify the absolute abundance of each unique TCRbeta CDR3 region, sequences were collapsed and filtered. Usable DNA was measured by amplifying reference genes present in all nucleated cells, and TCRbeta template counts were normalized to that usable DNA to estimate T cell fraction. Repertoire TCRs were annotated as SARS-CoV-2-specific when V gene, CDR3 amino acid sequence and J gene were exactly matched to a known reactive TCR set. The reference SARS-CoV-2 TCR set was derived from MIRA and filtered for enrichment in COVID-19-positive ImmuneCODE repertoires, a step that removed public or cross-reactive TCRs. Based on the MIRA antigens, annotated TCRs were further analysed at the level of specific ORF or position within ORF. Breadth was defined as annotated unique rearrangements over total unique productive rearrangements; depth was the summed frequency of those rearrangements. Group comparisons of TCR breadth used two-sided Wilcoxon rank-sum tests. Entries here come from immuneACCESS through TCRdb and include only in-frame sequences with V and J called. Some clones fail to appear in such tables; in the studies checked, an unresolved V gene covers under half of the shortfall, and the cause of the remainder is unknown. V, J and clone size reflect that table, while D and trimming were determined from the DNA. This sample gives around 300,000 clones in total; about 87% of them show up just once. The ten largest clones capture about 6.4% of the sample.

Reading the label with the study, this specimen's treatment or condition is: around 19 received Ad26.COV2.S at low or high dose, single or two shots; 5 received placebo; per-sample allocation not given. For vaccine and placebo recipients, the sequenced repertoires came from samples collected on day 63 after the first injection. Cohort 1b enrolled roughly 25 adults aged 18-55 years at a single site in Boston, USA, between 29 July and 7 August 2020. Ad26.COV2.S was a replication-incompetent adenovirus type 26 vector that expressed a prefusion-stabilized SARS-CoV-2 spike protein derived from the original Wuhan strain. The CDR3 starts with the cysteine, ends with the phenylalanine, and has 14 residues. The entry retains the CDR3 DNA only, 42 bases that are in frame from base 1. The germline V gene specifies MNHEY as CDR1 and SVGEGT as CDR2. V is cut by 0 bases and J by 6 bases, and the space between the germline ends is 12 bases.

The chain is made from TRBV6-2 or TRBV6-3 and TRBJ2-7; the D call could be TRBD1 or TRBD2, with each sharing 5 bases. This sample comprised peripheral blood, obtained in a trial of Ad26.COV2.S vaccine versus placebo. This sequence was found in a person aged 18-65 years who received the Ad26.COV2.S COVID-19 vaccine or a placebo. The sequenced DNA: TGTGCCAGCAGTTACTCGAGAGGGCAGGGCGAGCAGTACTTC. It translates as CASSYSRGQGEQYF.